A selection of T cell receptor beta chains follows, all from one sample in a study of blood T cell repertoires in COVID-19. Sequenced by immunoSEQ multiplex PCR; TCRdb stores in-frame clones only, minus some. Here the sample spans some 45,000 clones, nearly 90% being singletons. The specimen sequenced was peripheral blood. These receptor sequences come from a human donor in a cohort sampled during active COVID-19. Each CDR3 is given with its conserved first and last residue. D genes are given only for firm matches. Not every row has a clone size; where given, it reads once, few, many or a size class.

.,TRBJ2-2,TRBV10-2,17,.,TGCGCCAGCAGTGAGTCGGCGGGCGGGATTATCACCGGGGAGCTGTTTTTT,CASSESAGGIITGELFF
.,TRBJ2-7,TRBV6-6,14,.,TGTGCCAGCAGTTTGGCAGGGGTAGACTACGAGCAGTACTTC,CASSLAGVDYEQYF
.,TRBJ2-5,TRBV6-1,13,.,TGTGCCAGCAGTGAAGGGGTGAGGGAGACCCAGTACTTC,CASSEGVRETQYF
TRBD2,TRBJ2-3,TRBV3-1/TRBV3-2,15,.,TGTGCCAGCAGCCGACTAGCGGGGGGGGGAGATACGCAGTATTTT,CASSRLAGGGDTQYF
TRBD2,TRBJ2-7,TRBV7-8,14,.,TGTGCCAGCAGCTTAAGCGGGGGGCAGCGCGAGCAGTACTTC,CASSLSGGQREQYF
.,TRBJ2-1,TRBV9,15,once,TGTGCCAGCAGCGTAGCTCTGGGACAAGGAGCTGAGCAGTTCTTC,CASSVALGQGAEQFF
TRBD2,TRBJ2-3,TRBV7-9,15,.,TGTGCCAGCAGCACACTAGCGGGGACCACAGATACGCAGTATTTT,CASSTLAGTTDTQYF
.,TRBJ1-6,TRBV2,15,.,TGTGCCAGCAGTGGTTGGGCAGGGCGAAGTTCACCCCTCCACTTT,CASSGWAGRSSPLHF
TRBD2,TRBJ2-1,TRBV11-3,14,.,TGTGCCAGCAACCAAGCGGGGGGGCGGGGTGAGCAGTTCTTC,CASNQAGGRGEQFF
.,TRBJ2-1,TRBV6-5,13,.,TGTGCCAGCGGGACTTATTCCTACAATGAGCAGTTCTTC,CASGTYSYNEQFF
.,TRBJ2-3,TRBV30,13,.,TGTGCCTGGAGTCGGGGGAGCACAGATACGCAGTATTTT,CAWSRGSTDTQYF
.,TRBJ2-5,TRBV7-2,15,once,TGTGCCAGCAGCTCACGGTTGAGCAAGAAAGAGACCCAGTACTTC,CASSSRLSKKETQYF
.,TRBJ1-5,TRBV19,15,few,TGTGCCAGTAGTATAGACGGCAGGCCGAATCAGCCCCAGCATTTT,CASSIDGRPNQPQHF
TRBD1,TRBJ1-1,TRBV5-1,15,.,TGCGCCAGCAGTCGCGAGAACAGGGGGTGGGCTGAAGCTTTCTTT,CASSRENRGWAEAFF
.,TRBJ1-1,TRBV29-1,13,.,TGCAGCGTTGAGATTCGGGGAGGCACTGAAGCTTTCTTT,CSVEIRGGTEAFF
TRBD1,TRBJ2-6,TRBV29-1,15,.,TGCAGCGCCAGACAGGGCAGCTCTGGGGCCAACGTCCTGACTTTC,CSARQGSSGANVLTF
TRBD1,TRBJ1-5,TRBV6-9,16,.,TGTGCCAGCAGCAGAACCGGGACAGGGCCTGATCAGCCCCAGCATTTT,CASSRTGTGPDQPQHF
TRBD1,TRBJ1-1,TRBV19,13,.,TGTGCCAGTCGGGACAGCCGCTGGACTGAAGCTTTCTTT,CASRDSRWTEAFF
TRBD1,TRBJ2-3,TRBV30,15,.,TGTGCCTGGACCAAACGGACAGGAAGCACAGATACGCAGTATTTT,CAWTKRTGSTDTQYF
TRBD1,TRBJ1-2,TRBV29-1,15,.,TGCAGCGTTGAACCTCAGACAGGGTCTAACTATGGCTACACCTTC,CSVEPQTGSNYGYTF
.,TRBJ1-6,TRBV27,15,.,TGTGCCAGCAGTTTACGGACAGACTATAATTCACCCCTCCACTTT,CASSLRTDYNSPLHF
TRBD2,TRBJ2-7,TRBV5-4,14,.,TGTGCCAGCAGCTCGGGACTACGCACCTACGAGCAGTACTTC,CASSSGLRTYEQYF
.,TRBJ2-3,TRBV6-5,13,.,TGTGCCAGCAGTTACCCCTCAGCAGATACGCAGTATTTT,CASSYPSADTQYF
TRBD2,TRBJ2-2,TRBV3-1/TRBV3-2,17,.,TGTGCCAGCAGGGAGACTAGCGGGGGGGCCATCACCGGGGAGCTGTTTTTT,CASRETSGGAITGELFF
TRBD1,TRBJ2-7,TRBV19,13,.,TGTGCCAGTAGTGGACAGGGGAGCTACGAGCAGTACTTC,CASSGQGSYEQYF
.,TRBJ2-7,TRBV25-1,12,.,TGTGCCAGCTGGGGGGGGCCCCACGAGCAGTACTTC,CASWGGPHEQYF
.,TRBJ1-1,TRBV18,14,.,TGTGCCAGCTCACTTGCGGGGGTAGACACTGAAGCTTTCTTT,CASSLAGVDTEAFF
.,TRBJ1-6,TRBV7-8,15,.,TGTGCCAGCAGCTTACTCCCAGGGCTCGGTGGGGCCCTCCACTTT,CASSLLPGLGGALHF
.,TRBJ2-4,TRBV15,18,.,TGTGCCACCAGCAGAGATACTTTTGGGGCCTGGGCCAAAAACATTCAGTACTTC,CATSRDTFGAWAKNIQYF
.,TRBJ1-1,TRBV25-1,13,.,TGTGCCAGCAGTGAATATAGGGGTACTGAAGCTTTCTTT,CASSEYRGTEAFF
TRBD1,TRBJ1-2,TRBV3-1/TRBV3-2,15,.,TGTGCCAGCAGCCAAGGACAGGGTTATAACTATGGCTACACCTTC,CASSQGQGYNYGYTF
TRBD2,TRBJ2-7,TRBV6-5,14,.,TGTGCCAGCGTTGATGCTAGCGGGGCCTACGAGCAGTACTTC,CASVDASGAYEQYF
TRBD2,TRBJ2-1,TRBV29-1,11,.,TGCGGTTTAAGGGGCCAGCGGGGGAAATTCTTC,CGLRGQRGKFF
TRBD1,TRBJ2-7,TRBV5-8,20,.,TGTGCCAGCAGCCAGGCGGGGACAGGGTTTTTGGGGCCAAGCTCCTACGAGCAGTACTTC,CASSQAGTGFLGPSSYEQYF
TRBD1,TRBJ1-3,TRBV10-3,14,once,TGTGCCATCAGTGCAGACAGGGTATTAAACACCATATATTTT,CAISADRVLNTIYF
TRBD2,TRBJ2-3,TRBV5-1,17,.,TGCGCCAGCAGCTTGGGGGCGGCAGCGGGGGAGGGGGATACGCAGTATTTT,CASSLGAAAGEGDTQYF
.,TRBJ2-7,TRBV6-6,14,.,TGTGCCAGCACCCCGACAGTTAGGCCTTACGAGCAGTACTTC,CASTPTVRPYEQYF
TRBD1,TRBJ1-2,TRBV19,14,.,TGTGCCACCTCGCGACAGGGGGAGGTCTATGGCTACACCTTC,CATSRQGEVYGYTF
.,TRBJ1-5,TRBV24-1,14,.,TGTGCCACCAGTGATTCCCGTGCGGCTCAGCCCCAGCATTTT,CATSDSRAAQPQHF
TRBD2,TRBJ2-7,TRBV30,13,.,TGTGCCTGGAACAGCGGGGGGGCCTACGAGCAGTACTTC,CAWNSGGAYEQYF
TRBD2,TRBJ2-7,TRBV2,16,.,TGTGCCAGCAGAGACGGACTAGCGGGGGGCCCCTACGAGCAGTACTTC,CASRDGLAGGPYEQYF
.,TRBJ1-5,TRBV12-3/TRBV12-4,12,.,TGTGCCAGCAGTCCCTCCCCCCAGCCCCAGCATTTT,CASSPSPQPQHF
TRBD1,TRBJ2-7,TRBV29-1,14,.,TGCAGCGTGTGGGACAGGGGAAACTCCTACGAGCAGTACTTC,CSVWDRGNSYEQYF
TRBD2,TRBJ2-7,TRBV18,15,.,TGTGCCAGCTCACCCTTGGGGACTAGCGGCTACGAGCAGTACTTC,CASSPLGTSGYEQYF